This T cell receptor beta chain was observed in a study of early T cells in non-severe SARS-CoV-2 infection (dated by TCRdb to the early 2020s). In terms of the full investigation: Bulk RNA from unsorted whole blood was used for TCR sequencing, so alpha and beta chains could not be paired. What the work shows at the level of the full study, not this receptor alone: VDJdb matching was skewed toward anti-spike CD8 responses and likely underestimated virus-specific expansions by missing private and CD4 specificities.

This clonotype has a handful of counts. Its antigen is currently not known. Base-call qualities are not available, and no considerably larger clone is one nucleotide away. Library construction relied on 5' RACE. Data came from a NextSeq 500. The TCR library protocol attached unique molecular identifiers to individual cDNA molecules to correct for sequencing error and PCR bias. Both TCR alpha and beta chains were sequenced, and tight co-correlation was observed between alpha and beta sequence abundances in each sample. The study's processing was this. V gene, J gene and CDR3 annotation of TCR sequences was performed with Decombinator V4. Expanded TCRs were defined as changing significantly between any two time points under a Poisson model with p below 0.0001. TCR abundances were normalised to the total number of TCRs sequenced in each sample and reported as counts per million. MAIT TCRs were defined by TRAV1-2 paired with TRAJ12, TRAJ20 or TRAJ33, and iNKT TCRs by TRAV10 paired with TRAJ18. VDJdb, accessed 1 November 2021, was searched for CMV, EBV and SARS-CoV-2 annotated TCRs, excluding TCRs annotated for multiple antigens. Using fastp trimming at Q25 and MiXCR clonotype assembly, TCRdb reanalyzed the public sequencing data and kept in-frame beta chains. When rows share a CDR3 protein, they turn into one entry using the most common DNA and genes. V and J calls and clone size were set by TCRdb, not the authors. This sample comprises about 100,000 distinct CDR3 sequences, around 10% of them detected only once. Clones ranked in the top ten supply roughly 7.1% of the sample.

This was a case-control study nested in a cohort of healthcare workers in London, UK, who had nasopharyngeal swab PCR tests and blood samples taken every week. Healthcare workers were enrolled in the week of the UK lockdown, from 23 to 31 March 2020, and were followed every week for up to roughly 15 weeks. Including the terminal cysteine and phenylalanine, the CDR3 comprises 16 residues. CDR3 DNA is the only sequence kept; it has 48 bases, read in frame from the first base. Deletion took 0 bases off V and 1 base off J, with a span of 11 bases between the germline ends. Sequences SGDLS (CDR1) and YYNGEE (CDR2) are obtained from the germline V gene.

The sequence joins TRBV9 to TRBJ1-3, with the identity of the D gene unclear. The origin of this receptor is an adult who was a healthcare worker with PCR-confirmed SARS-CoV-2 infection or an uninfected control (not recorded which). The sequencing input was whole blood. The sequence in DNA is TGTGCCAGCAGCGTAGATCTAAGATTATCTGGAAACACCATATATTTT. This sequence encodes CASSVDLRLSGNTIYF. Where the CDR3 stops, the reference TRBV9 and TRBJ1-3 genes take over; the full variable domain is DSGVTQTPKHLITATGQRVTLRCSPRSGDLSVYWYQQSLDQGLQFLIQYYNGEERAKGNILERFSAQQFPDLHSELNLSSLELGDSALYFCASSVDLRLSGNTIYFGEGSWLTVV.